This T cell receptor (beta chain) was captured by sequencing in a study of high-grade serous ovarian cancer treatment subgroups. For the study at large: Each sample yielded on average roughly 7,000 unique TCR beta rearrangements from about 15,000 reads.

This CDR3 region has 17 residues. The tumor samples were collected prior to definitive surgery or chemotherapy. The repertoire was sequenced with immunoSEQ multiplex PCR; TCRdb's copy has only in-frame clones and lacks some. The repertoire holds around 2,100 clones, with approximately 70% as singletons. The chain links TRBV21-1 to TRBJ1-4. TRBV21-1 is assigned pseudogene status. Sequenced material: tumor tissue. The clonotype originates from a human donor with high-grade serous ovarian cancer. CDR3 DNA: TGTGCCAGCAGCCAGGTTGTAGCTACAATGCATAATGAAAAACTGTTTTTT. Its translation: CASSQVVATMHNEKLFF.